Following are 24 T cell receptor beta chains from one sample sequenced in a study of CD8+CD57+ T cells in acquired aplastic anemia. For CDR3 and TCR beta VDJ profiling, genomic DNA was the template used. TCRdb re-analysed the reads in MiXCR, keeping a single row per CDR3 protein. The data hold about 62,000 distinct CDR3 sequences, with 45% to 70% observed a single time. Material: sorted CD4+, CD8+, or CD8+CD57+ T cells (not recorded which) from PBMCs. Receptors originate from a human donor in good health, serving as a control.

The CDR3 is CATTDRAGTYEQYF. The CDR3 DNA reads TGTGCCACTACCGACAGGGCGGGGACCTACGAGCAGTACTTC. J is TRBJ2-7 and V is TRBV10-3; a possible D gene is TRBD1 (7 bases). V was clipped by 10 bases and J by 2 bases, with 18 bases between them. Germline V gives CDR1 ENHRY, CDR2 SYGVKD. The CDR3 contains 14 residues.

This clonotype was observed many times. The rearrangement links TRBV12-3 or TRBV12-4 to TRBJ1-1, with a weak D call TRBD1 (5 bases). The CDR3 has 14 amino acids. Deletions cut 5 bases from V and 0 bases from J, with 10 bases between. In nucleotides, the CDR3 is TGTGCCAGCAGTCACAGGCGCCTGAACACTGAAGCTTTCTTT. This translates into CASSHRRLNTEAFF.

This clonotype appeared once. V is TRBV4-2 and J is TRBJ1-5; TRBD1 is a possible D gene (5 bases). The length of the CDR3 is 16 residues. Trimming stripped 4 bases from V and 2 bases from J, with 15 bases between. Looked up from germline, CDR1 is LGHNA and CDR2 is YNFKEQ. The DNA of the CDR3 is TGTGCCAGCAGCCCCCATCCGCAGGGTGGCAATCAGCCCCAGCATTTT. Residues: CASSPHPQGGNQPQHF.

This clonotype has a single count. This sequence joins TRBV19 and TRBJ1-5; D ambiguous. V dropped 8 bases and J dropped 14 bases, with 22 bases sitting between them. This CDR3 spans 13 amino acids. Germline V gene lookup returns CDR1 LNHDA and CDR2 SQIVND (reference sequence). CDR3 coding DNA: TGTGCCAGTGGTTACCTAGCGGGAAGCAATGAGCATTTT. The encoded protein is CASGYLAGSNEHF.

In its sample, this clonotype is medium-sized. The chain employs TRBV14 and TRBJ2-7; D is uncertain. Germline values: CDR1 SGHDN, CDR2 FVKESK. Deletions cut 4 bases from V and 4 bases from J, with 5 bases between. The CDR3 runs 11 residues. CDR3 sequence: CASSRAYEQYF. DNA of the CDR3: TGTGCCAGCAGCCGAGCGTACGAGCAGTACTTC.

This clonotype was counted a few times. V usage is TRBV30 and J usage is TRBJ2-5; D perhaps matches TRBD1 (7 bases). The germline CDR1 and CDR2 sequences are GTSNPN and SVGIG (reference sequence). Trimming took 0 bases from V and 3 from J, leaving 23 bases between them. CDR3 length: 18 residues. The CDR3 region is CAWSVRWRDRLSKETQYF. CDR3 DNA sequence: TGTGCCTGGAGTGTACGGTGGCGGGACAGACTCAGTAAAGAGACCCAGTACTTC.

The rearrangement links TRBV19 to TRBJ1-5; D is unresolved. There are 13 residues in the CDR3. V shed 9 bases and J shed 2 bases, with 11 bases lying between them. The V gene's germline CDR1 is LNHDA and CDR2 SQIVND (reference sequence). The CDR3 region has the DNA TGTGCCAGCAATAGCGGGGGCAATCAGCCCCAGCATTTT. Its protein product is CASNSGGNQPQHF.

Only one count was recorded for this clonotype. The chain joins TRBV10-3 to TRBJ2-7, with D possibly being TRBD1 (6 bases). Looked up from germline, CDR1 is ENHRY and CDR2 is SYGVKD. The CDR3 is 13 amino acids. Deletions cut 6 bases from V and 4 bases from J, with 13 bases between. The CDR3 DNA reads as TGTGCCATCAGCCGGGACAAAAGATACGAGCAGTACTTC. It translates to CAISRDKRYEQYF.

This clonotype showed up many times. This sequence joins TRBV11-2 and TRBJ2-4; no definite D call. The V end was cut by 3 bases, the J end by 5 bases, with 14 bases between. The CDR3 sequence is 15 residues long. Germline V gene sequence: CDR1 SGHAT, CDR2 FQNNGV. The CDR3 DNA follows: TGTGCCAGCAGCTTGGGTTTGAACGTAGAAAACATTCAGTACTTC. Translated, it gives CASSLGLNVENIQYF.

This clonotype was seen repeatedly, ten times or more. The chain joins TRBV7-8 to TRBJ1-3; 7 bases are a match to TRBD1. The CDR3 is made up of 16 amino acids. V was clipped by 5 bases and J by 3 bases; unmatched bases: 10. Germline CDR1 is SGHVS and CDR2 is FQNEAQ. The CDR3 is CASSPRAGGSGNTIYF. CDR3 nucleotide sequence: TGTGCCAGCAGCCCCAGGGCAGGGGGTAGTGGAAACACCATATATTTT.

The chain recombines TRBV11-2 with TRBJ2-1; the match to TRBD2 covers 14 bases. V lost 5 bases and J lost 5; bases outside the gene matches: 5. This CDR3 spans 16 amino acids. Germline V lookup: CDR1 SGHAT, CDR2 FQNNGV. Here the CDR3 reads CASSLGTSGSHNEQFF. In DNA, the CDR3 is TGTGCCAGCAGCCTCGGGACTAGCGGGAGCCACAATGAGCAGTTCTTC.

The V and J genes are TRBV9 and TRBJ2-1; D is unresolved. CDR1 is SGDLS and CDR2 is YYNGEE in the germline V gene. The CDR3 extends over 15 amino acids. V gave up 0 bases and J gave up 8 bases, with 15 bases separating them. DNA of the CDR3: TGTGCCAGCAGCGTAGTCGCCCGGTCGATGGATGAGCAGTTCTTC. This encodes CASSVVARSMDEQFF.

The chain recombines TRBV6-5 with TRBJ2-7, with a weak D call TRBD2 (6 bases). V lost 4 bases and J lost 2, with 9 bases in between. The V gene's germline CDR1 is MNHEY and CDR2 SVGAGI. The length of the CDR3 is 13 residues. The CDR3 spells CASSSGLTYEQYF. CDR3 in DNA: TGTGCCAGCAGTTCGGGACTTACCTACGAGCAGTACTTC.

This chain uses TRBV25-1 with TRBJ1-4; D is unclear. From germline, CDR1 is MGHDK and CDR2 SYGVNS. The CDR3 is made up of 15 amino acids. V lost 8 bases to trimming and J lost 0 bases, with 13 bases between them. The CDR3 bases are TGTGCCAGCGCCCTCCAAGGTGCAACTAATGAAAAACTGTTTTTT. Amino acid sequence: CASALQGATNEKLFF.

The chain recombines TRBV10-3 with TRBJ2-2; 9 positions agree with TRBD1. The CDR3 totals 18 residues. Germline CDR1 is ENHRY and CDR2 is SYGVKD. With 7 bases clipped from V and 0 bases from J, the junction kept 12 bases outside the gene matches. The CDR3 sequence: CAITRTGDLTTNTGELFF. The CDR3 DNA follows: TGTGCCATCACCCGGACAGGGGACTTAACCACGAACACCGGGGAGCTGTTTTTT.

This clonotype was observed at least ten times. The CDR3, as DNA: TGTGCCAGCAGCTTAGGTGGCGGGGGATTTGAGCAGTTCTTC. Its translation is CASSLGGGGFEQFF. V is TRBV13 and J is TRBJ2-1; 7 bases align to TRBD2. CDR3 length: 14 residues. Trimming took 0 bases from V and 9 from J; bases not matched to a gene: 5. Germline loops: CDR1 PRHDT, CDR2 FYEKMQ (reference sequence).

The chain recombines TRBV25-1 with TRBJ2-4; D might be TRBD2 (5 bases). The CDR3 extends over 13 amino acids. CDR1 is MGHDK and CDR2 is SYGVNS in the germline V gene. Trimming removed 4 bases at V and 7 bases at J, with 11 bases between. Here the CDR3 DNA reads TGTGCCAGCAGTGGATGGACTGGGAACATTCAGTACTTC. As protein: CASSGWTGNIQYF.

In the case of this clonotype: Given a much more abundant clone one base away, this may be a read error. This sequence joins TRBV30 and TRBJ1-5; no definite D call. CDR1 and CDR2 (germline): GTSNPN, SVGIG (reference sequence). The CDR3 is 14 amino acids. The V end was cut by 0 bases, the J end by 0 bases, with 6 bases between. DNA for the CDR3: TGTGCCTGGAGTGTACCCCATAGCAATCAGCCCCAGCATTTT. Protein sequence: CAWSVPHSNQPQHF.

Of note for this clonotype: Possible read error: a much larger clone is one base away. The chain is built from TRBV12-3 or TRBV12-4 and TRBJ1-3, with D tentatively TRBD1 (5 bases). This CDR3 has 15 residues. The CDR3 region is CASSPFRGSGNTTYF. CDR3 in DNA: TGTGCCAGCAGTCCTTTTCGGGGGTCGGGAAACACCACATATTTT.

The chain combines TRBV19 with TRBJ2-1; D could derive from TRBD1 or TRBD2 (6 bases each). The CDR3 is 13 residues long. From germline, CDR1 is LNHDA and CDR2 SQIVND (reference sequence). Trimming took 7 bases from V and 7 from J, leaving 14 bases between them. DNA of the CDR3: TGTGCCAGTATGGTTATAGGGGGGAATGAGCAGTTCTTC. It yields the protein CASMVIGGNEQFF.

There are a few counts of this clonotype. No conserved phenylalanine or tryptophan ends this CDR3, so it is likely a read error. The chain links TRBV6-1 to TRBJ2-3; 9 positions agree with TRBD2. Germline lookup yields CDR1 MNHNS and CDR2 SASEGT. The ends lost 9 bases at V and 4 bases at J; junction bases unmatched: 8. This CDR3 has 14 amino acids. Here the CDR3 DNA reads TGTGCCAGTTATAGCGGGAGTAGCCCAGATACGCAGTATCTT. Its protein is CASYSGSSPDTQYL.

Ten or more counts support this clonotype. The chain employs TRBV5-1 and TRBJ1-6, with 8 bases fitting TRBD1. Germline values: CDR1 SGHRS, CDR2 YFSETQ. V shed 2 bases and J 10 bases; nucleotides not matched to a gene: 8. The CDR3 loop spans 15 amino acids. CDR3 sequence: CASSLGQGRGSPLHF. CDR3 coding DNA: TGCGCCAGCAGCTTAGGACAGGGAAGGGGCTCACCCCTCCACTTT.

CDR3 in amino acids: CSVEAGQGYNEQFF. In DNA, the CDR3 is TGCAGCGTTGAAGCGGGACAGGGCTATAATGAGCAGTTCTTC. The chain has TRBV29-1 and TRBJ2-1; TRBD1 matches 9 bases. Looked up from germline, CDR1 is SQVTM and CDR2 is ANQGSEA. This CDR3 region has 14 residues. Trimming cost V 1 base and J 7 bases; bases outside gene matches: 5.

This clonotype is termed medium-sized. This chain connects TRBV19 to TRBJ1-5; TRBD1 matches at 12 bases. Germline CDR1 is LNHDA and CDR2 is SQIVND (reference sequence). With V trimmed by 5 bases and J by 4 bases, 3 bases remained unmatched. The CDR3 has 15 amino acids. CDR3 DNA sequence: TGTGCCAGTAGTTGGGGACAGGGGGCGAATCAGCCCCAGCATTTT. This translates into CASSWGQGANQPQHF.